What follows are 5 T cell receptor beta chains derived from one specimen sequenced in a study of molecular identifiers for immune sequencing clone quantification. In TCRdb, the PCR reads were re-called with MiXCR into one record per CDR3 protein. The sample includes tens of thousands of distinct CDR3 sequences, roughly 24% seen only once; the top ten take more than 0.75%. The material sequenced was naive CD8+ T cells from blood, with Jurkat cell RNA spiked in. The subset was: FACS-sorted CD8+CD4-CCR7+CD45RA+ naive T cells. Every receptor here comes from a human donor in good health. Some libraries in this study had Jurkat cell RNA spiked in.

The V and J genes are TRBV12-5 and TRBJ2-7, with D possibly matching TRBD2 (6 bases). V was clipped by 6 bases and J by 2 bases, with 11 bases between them. There are 13 residues in the CDR3. CDR1 is LGHNT, CDR2 FRNRAP, per germline. The CDR3 bases are TGTGCTAGTGGGTTGTGGGAGGCCTACGAGCAGTACTTC. It yields the protein CASGLWEAYEQYF.

This clonotype has at least ten counts. This chain joins TRBV7-2 and TRBJ2-5; 11 nucleotides match TRBD2. CDR1 is SGHTA and CDR2 is FQGNSA in the germline V gene. This CDR3 contains 16 residues. V dropped 3 bases and J dropped 5; count of bases not matched to a gene: 8. Here the CDR3 reads CASSLVLAGVQETQYF. CDR3 in DNA: TGTGCCAGCAGCTTGGTACTAGCGGGAGTTCAGGAGACCCAGTACTTC.

This clonotype was seen a handful of times. A much bigger clone sits one base away, suggesting this may be a read error. The CDR3 sequence: CASSLVGPTYAQYF. The DNA of the CDR3 is TGTGCCAGCAGCTTAGTTGGGCCGACCTACGCGCAGTACTTC. The chain is built from TRBV7-9 and TRBJ2-7, with D hard to call. The CDR3 covers 14 residues. In germline, CDR1 is SEHNR, CDR2 FQNEAQ (reference sequence).

In this sample, this clonotype turned up many times. The V call is TRBV6-1, the J call TRBJ2-7; the match to TRBD1 covers 8 bases. Per the germline V gene, CDR1 is MNHNS and CDR2 is SASEGT. V dropped 6 bases and J dropped 3; count of bases not matched to a gene: 10. The CDR3 length is 15 residues. The CDR3 loop reads CASSPGTGSFYEQYF. In DNA, the CDR3 is TGTGCCAGCAGCCCGGGGACAGGTTCCTTCTACGAGCAGTACTTC.

CDR3 residues: CASSYDSIYGYTF. In DNA, the CDR3 is TGTGCCAGCAGCTATGACAGCATTTATGGCTACACCTTC. The rearrangement joins TRBV12-3 or TRBV12-4 to TRBJ1-2; D might be TRBD1 (5 bases). The CDR3 is 13 amino acids. V was trimmed by 6 bases and J by 5 bases, leaving 13 bases between them.